This T cell receptor beta chain was documented in a study of Ad26.COV2.S vaccination and SARS-CoV-2 variants. As regards this clone: Its antigen remains unidentified.

Findings and caveats of the study: CD8+ and CD4+ T cells specific for spike reportedly responded with substantial breadth after vaccination.

Only in-frame clones appear in the TCRdb table, and some are missing; sequencing was by immunoSEQ multiplex PCR. The table lists about 350,000 clones, 92% of them singletons. This clonotype was sampled from a human donor who had recovered from COVID-19. The sequenced sample was peripheral blood, obtained after recovery from COVID-19.

The CDR3 loop reads CASSPPSVNTEAFF. The CDR3 bases are TGTGCCAGCTCACCACCGTCCGTGAACACTGAAGCTTTCTTT. This chain uses TRBV18 with TRBJ1-1; D gene ambiguous. V shed 0 bases and J shed 0 bases, with 5 bases lying between them. Germline-derived CDR1 and CDR2 are KGHSH and LQKENI. The CDR3 totals 14 residues.